Shown below are 17 T cell receptor beta chains from a single sample sequenced in a study of PD-L1 blockade in urothelial cancer. The data were produced by immunoSEQ multiplex PCR, yet TCRdb's version contains in-frame clones alone and is incomplete. The data contain approximately 32,000 clones, around 84% of them singletons. The sample in question was PBMCs, obtained around atezolizumab (anti-PD-L1) treatment. The receptors stem from a man aged 55 to 69 with urothelial cancer.

This chain uses TRBV10-2 with TRBJ2-7; D unresolved. From germline, CDR1 is WSHSY and CDR2 SAAADI. Trimming left V 0 bases short and J 6 bases short, with 9 bases between. CDR3 size: 13 residues. The CDR3 here is CASSESTSFEQYF. The CDR3 bases are TGCGCCAGCAGTGAGTCGACAAGTTTCGAGCAGTACTTC.

V gene TRBV2 combines with J gene TRBJ2-1; D may be TRBD2 (5 bases). With 3 bases removed from V and 10 bases from J, the gap between germline ends came to 13 bases. CDR1 and CDR2 from the germline V gene are SNHLY and FYNNEI. This CDR3 contains 13 residues. CDR3 coding DNA: TGTGCCAGCAGTGATGTTGGACTGGTAGAGCAGTTCTTC. Its translation is CASSDVGLVEQFF.

The chain employs TRBV7-2 and TRBJ2-7; no clear D gene. Between the trimmed V and J ends, which lost 1 base and 2 bases, there was a span of 12 bases. There are 15 residues in the CDR3. The germline V gene encodes CDR1 SGHTA and CDR2 FQGNSA. This CDR3 reads CASSLEPHSAYEQYF. The DNA of the CDR3 is TGTGCCAGCAGCTTAGAGCCTCACTCGGCCTACGAGCAGTACTTC.

This clone has only a few counts. The chain is built from TRBV2 and TRBJ2-7; unclear D gene. Looked up from germline, CDR1 is SNHLY and CDR2 is FYNNEI. Trimming shortened V by 3 bases and J by 6 bases, and 6 bases separated the two germline ends. CDR3 length: 11 amino acids. CDR3 DNA sequence: TGTGCCAGCAGTGACGAGCGCGAGCAGTACTTC. This gives the protein CASSDEREQYF. The variable domain in full, with the rest retrieved from reference TRBV2 and TRBJ2-7, is EPEVTQTPSHQVTQMGQEVILRCVPISNHLYFYWYRQILGQKVEFLVSFYNNEISEKSEIFDDQFSVERPDGSNFTLKIRSTKLEDSAMYFCASSDEREQYFGPGTRLTVT.

The count of this clone is one. The V gene is TRBV7-2, the J gene TRBJ1-4, with D possibly being TRBD1 (5 bases). Between the trimmed V and J ends, which lost 5 bases and 8 bases, there was a span of 21 bases. The CDR3 totals 16 residues. Germline-derived CDR1 and CDR2 are SGHTA and FQGNSA. CDR3 protein: CASSKEGEGFGEKLFF. DNA of the CDR3: TGTGCCAGCAGCAAAGAAGGGGAGGGGTTTGGAGAAAAACTGTTTTTT.

The chain employs TRBV19 and TRBJ2-2, with a weak D call TRBD2 (6 bases). Trimming left V 9 bases short and J 7 bases short, with 18 bases between. The CDR3 spans 14 residues. Germline V gene lookup returns CDR1 LNHDA and CDR2 SQIVND (reference sequence). The DNA of the CDR3 is TGTGCCAGCCTCCGGAGGGCTATAGGCGGGGAGCTGTTTTTT. Residues: CASLRRAIGGELFF.

The chain has TRBV19 and TRBJ2-7, with TRBD1 matching over 11 bases. The CDR3 length is 14 residues. CDR1 and CDR2 from the germline V gene are LNHDA and SQIVND (reference sequence). V lost 5 bases and J lost 3; bases outside the gene matches: 3. Here the CDR3 DNA reads TGTGCCAGTAGTTCCGGGACAGGGGGCTACGAGCAGTACTTC. Translated, it gives CASSSGTGGYEQYF.

V is TRBV7-8 and J is TRBJ2-2, with TRBD1 matching over 7 bases. The CDR3 spans 16 residues. Germline V CDR1 and CDR2: SGHVS, FQNEAQ. Unmatched junction bases numbered 13, after V lost 5 bases and J lost 7 bases. CDR3 amino acids: CASSLPWTGRGGELFF. CDR3 sequence (DNA): TGTGCCAGCAGCCTACCTTGGACAGGCCGCGGCGGGGAGCTGTTTTTT.

The chain is built from TRBV30 and TRBJ2-2, with a tentative D call TRBD2 (5 bases). There are 17 residues in the CDR3. The germline CDR1 and CDR2 sequences are GTSNPN and SVGIG (reference sequence). Trimming removed 3 bases from V and 4 bases from J, with 21 bases in between. CDR3 bases: TGTGCCTGGAGGCCCAGAGGTGCCGGACTGAGCACCGGGGAGCTGTTTTTT. Amino acid sequence: CAWRPRGAGLSTGELFF.

This chain connects TRBV11-3 to TRBJ1-1; TRBD1 is a possible D gene (6 bases). Deletions cut 0 bases from V and 3 bases from J, with 11 bases between. Germline CDR1 reads SGHNT; CDR2 reads YENEEA. This CDR3 has 15 amino acids. This CDR3 reads CASSLEGGSDTEAFF. The CDR3, as DNA: TGTGCCAGCAGCTTAGAAGGGGGATCTGACACTGAAGCTTTCTTT.

This clone was counted a single time. The chain employs TRBV9 and TRBJ2-1, with D maybe TRBD2 (5 bases). CDR3 length: 15 amino acids. The V end lost 5 bases, the J end lost 0 bases, and 12 bases lay between the germline ends. The germline V gene encodes CDR1 SGDLS and CDR2 YYNGEE. This chain's CDR3 is CASRREGSSYNEQFF. The CDR3 region has the DNA TGTGCCAGCAGGCGAGAGGGTAGCTCCTACAATGAGCAGTTCTTC. The full variable domain, in which reference TRBV9 and TRBJ2-1 provide the parts outside the CDR3, is DSGVTQTPKHLITATGQRVTLRCSPRSGDLSVYWYQQSLDQGLQFLIQYYNGEERAKGNILERFSAQQFPDLHSELNLSSLELGDSALYFCASRREGSSYNEQFFGPGTRLTVL.

Concerning this clone: One junction end disagrees with the germline gene, perhaps due to a read error. The V and J genes are TRBV5-6 and TRBJ1-2; 8 bases are a match to TRBD1. The CDR3 has 14 amino acids. Germline V lookup: CDR1 SGHDT, CDR2 YYEEEE. The CDR3 protein is CASSLDRAGHGYTF. The CDR3 coding sequence is TGTGCCAGCAGTTTGGACAGGGCAGGTCATGGCTACACCTTC.

The rearrangement uses TRBV27 and TRBJ1-5; D gene uncertain. Trimming shortened V by 2 bases and J by 0 bases, and 11 bases separated the two germline ends. From germline, CDR1 is MNHEY and CDR2 SMNVEV (reference sequence). The length of the CDR3 is 16 residues. CDR3 amino acids: CASSLKYGYSNQPQHF. DNA for the CDR3: TGTGCCAGCAGTTTAAAGTACGGGTATAGCAATCAGCCCCAGCATTTT.

The chain couples TRBV19 to TRBJ2-5; 7 bases agree with TRBD1. The germline CDR1 and CDR2 sequences are LNHDA and SQIVND (reference sequence). CDR3 length: 13 amino acids. J gave up 1 base and V 6 bases, and 2 bases lay outside the gene matches. CDR3 residues: CASRRDSQETQYF. The CDR3 region has the DNA TGTGCCAGTAGGAGGGACAGCCAAGAGACCCAGTACTTC.

This rearrangement joins TRBV5-1 to TRBJ1-2; 8 nucleotides agree with TRBD1. This CDR3 has 15 residues. The junction had 5 bases not matched to a gene; V was cut back by 0 bases and J by 4 bases. Germline CDR1 reads SGHRS; CDR2 reads YFSETQ. CDR3 loop: CASSLEDRAAYGYTF. The CDR3 bases are TGCGCCAGCAGCTTGGAGGACAGGGCTGCCTATGGCTACACCTTC.

The chain has TRBV13 and TRBJ1-1; 8 nucleotides align to TRBD1. CDR3 length equals 15 residues. The germline V gene encodes CDR1 PRHDT and CDR2 FYEKMQ (reference sequence). Unmatched junction bases numbered 9, after V lost 4 bases and J lost 5 bases. The CDR3 is CASSSEDRVGTEAFF. In DNA form, the CDR3 reads TGTGCCAGCAGCTCGGAGGACAGGGTGGGAACTGAAGCTTTCTTT. Filled out from reference TRBV13 and TRBJ1-1, the complete variable domain reads AAGVIQSPRHLIKEKRETATLKCYPIPRHDTVYWYQQGPGQDPQFLISFYEKMQSDKGSIPDRFSAQQFSDYHSELNMSSLELGDSALYFCASSSEDRVGTEAFFGQGTRLTVV.

The genes are TRBV30 and TRBJ2-3; D possibly corresponds to TRBD1 (6 bases). CDR1 GTSNPN and CDR2 SVGIG come from the germline V gene (reference sequence). The CDR3 has 15 residues. V shed 0 bases and J shed 1 base, with 11 bases lying between them. CDR3 residues: CAWSVAGAGTDTQYF. CDR3 nucleotide sequence: TGTGCCTGGAGTGTAGCAGGGGCCGGCACAGATACGCAGTATTTT.